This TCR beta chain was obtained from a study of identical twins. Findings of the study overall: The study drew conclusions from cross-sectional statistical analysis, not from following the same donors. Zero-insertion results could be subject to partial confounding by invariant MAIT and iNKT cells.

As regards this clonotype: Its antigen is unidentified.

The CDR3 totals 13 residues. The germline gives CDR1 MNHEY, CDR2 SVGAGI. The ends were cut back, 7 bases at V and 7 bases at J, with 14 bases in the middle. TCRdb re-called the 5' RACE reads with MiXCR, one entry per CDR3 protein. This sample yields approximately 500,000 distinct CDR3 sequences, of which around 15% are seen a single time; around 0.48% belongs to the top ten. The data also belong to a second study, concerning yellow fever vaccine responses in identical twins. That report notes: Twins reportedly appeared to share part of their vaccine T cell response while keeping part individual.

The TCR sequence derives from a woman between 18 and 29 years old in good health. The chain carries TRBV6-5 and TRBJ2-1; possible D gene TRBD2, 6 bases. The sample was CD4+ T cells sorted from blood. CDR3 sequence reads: CASNWGGENEQFF. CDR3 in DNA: TGTGCCAGCAATTGGGGCGGGGAAAATGAGCAGTTCTTC.